This TCR beta chain was identified in a study of blood T cell repertoires in COVID-19. On the study more broadly: COVID-19 samples from acute and convalescent phases originated in the United States, Italy and Spain.

How the authors handled the data: Nucleated cell number was recorded as an estimate derived from reference gene primer amplification. The table came from immunoSEQ multiplex PCR; TCRdb's copy has only in-frame clones and leaves some out. The V and J calls and clone size are taken from that table; D and trimming were inferred from the DNA. The sample has roughly 150,000 clones; 84% are singletons. V lost 5 bases and J 1 base, leaving 11 bases between the germline ends. CDR3 length: 14 residues. Germline V gene sequence: CDR1 LNHDA, CDR2 SQIVND (reference sequence). This chain uses TRBV19 with TRBJ1-1, with D possibly TRBD1 on 5 matching bases. This sequence originates from a woman aged 45-59 years with acute or convalescent COVID-19. Sequencing input: peripheral blood. CDR3 DNA sequence: TGTGCCAGTAGTGTTACAGGAGAGAACACTGAAGCTTTCTTT. Its translation: CASSVTGENTEAFF.